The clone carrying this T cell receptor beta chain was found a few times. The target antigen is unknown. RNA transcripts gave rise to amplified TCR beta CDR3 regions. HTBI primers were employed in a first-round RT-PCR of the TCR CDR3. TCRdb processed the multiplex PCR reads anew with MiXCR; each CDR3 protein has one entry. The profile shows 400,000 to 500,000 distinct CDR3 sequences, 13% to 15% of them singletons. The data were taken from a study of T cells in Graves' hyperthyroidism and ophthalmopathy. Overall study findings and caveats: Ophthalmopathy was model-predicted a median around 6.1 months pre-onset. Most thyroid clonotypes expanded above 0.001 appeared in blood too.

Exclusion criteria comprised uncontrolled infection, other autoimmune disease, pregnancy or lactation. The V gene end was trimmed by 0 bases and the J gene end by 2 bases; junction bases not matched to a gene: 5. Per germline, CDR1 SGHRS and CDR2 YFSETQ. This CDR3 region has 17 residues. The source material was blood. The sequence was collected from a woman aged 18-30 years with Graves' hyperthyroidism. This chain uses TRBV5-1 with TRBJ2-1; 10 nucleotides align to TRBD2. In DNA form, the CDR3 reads TGCGCCAGCAGCTTGGCTAGCGGGAGATCCCCCTACAATGAGCAGTTCTTC. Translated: CASSLASGRSPYNEQFF.